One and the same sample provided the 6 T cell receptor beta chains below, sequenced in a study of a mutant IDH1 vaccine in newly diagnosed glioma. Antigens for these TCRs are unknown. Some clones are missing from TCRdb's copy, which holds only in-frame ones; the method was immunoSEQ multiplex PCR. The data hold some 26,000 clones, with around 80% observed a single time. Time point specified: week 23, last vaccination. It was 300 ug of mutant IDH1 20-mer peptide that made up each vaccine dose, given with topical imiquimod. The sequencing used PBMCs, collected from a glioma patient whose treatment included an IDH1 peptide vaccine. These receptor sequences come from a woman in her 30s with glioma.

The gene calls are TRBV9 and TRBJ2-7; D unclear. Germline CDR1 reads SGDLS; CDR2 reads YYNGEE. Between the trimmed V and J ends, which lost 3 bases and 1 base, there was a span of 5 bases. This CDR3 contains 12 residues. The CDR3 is CASSGPSYEQYF. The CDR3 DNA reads TGTGCCAGCAGCGGACCTTCCTACGAGCAGTACTTC.

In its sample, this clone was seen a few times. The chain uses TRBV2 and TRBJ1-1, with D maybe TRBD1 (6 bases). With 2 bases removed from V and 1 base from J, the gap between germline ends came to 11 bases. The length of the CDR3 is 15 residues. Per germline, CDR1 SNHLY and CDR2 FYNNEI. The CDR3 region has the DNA TGTGCCAGCAGTGAAACCCCGACAGGGAACACTGAAGCTTTCTTT. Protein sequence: CASSETPTGNTEAFF.

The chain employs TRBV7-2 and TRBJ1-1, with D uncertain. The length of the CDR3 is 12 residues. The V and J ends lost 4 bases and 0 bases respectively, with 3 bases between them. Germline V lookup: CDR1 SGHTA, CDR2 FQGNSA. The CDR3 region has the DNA TGTGCCAGCAGCTGGGTGAACACTGAAGCTTTCTTT. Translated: CASSWVNTEAFF.

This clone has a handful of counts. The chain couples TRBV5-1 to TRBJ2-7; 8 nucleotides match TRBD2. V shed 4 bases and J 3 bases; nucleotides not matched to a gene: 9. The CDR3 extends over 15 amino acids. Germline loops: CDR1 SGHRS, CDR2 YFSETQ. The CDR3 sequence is CASSPGLGSLYEQYF. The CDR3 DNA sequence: TGCGCCAGCAGCCCGGGACTAGGGAGTCTCTACGAGCAGTACTTC.

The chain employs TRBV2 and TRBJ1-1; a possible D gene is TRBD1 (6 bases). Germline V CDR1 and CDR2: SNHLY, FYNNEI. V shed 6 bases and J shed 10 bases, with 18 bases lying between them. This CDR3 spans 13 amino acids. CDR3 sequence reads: CASRKDSPGGAFF. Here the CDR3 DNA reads TGTGCCAGCAGGAAGGACAGCCCGGGGGGAGCTTTCTTT. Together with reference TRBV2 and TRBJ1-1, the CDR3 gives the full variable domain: EPEVTQTPSHQVTQMGQEVILRCVPISNHLYFYWYRQILGQKVEFLVSFYNNEISEKSEIFDDQFSVERPDGSNFTLKIRSTKLEDSAMYFCASRKDSPGGAFFGQGTRLTVV.

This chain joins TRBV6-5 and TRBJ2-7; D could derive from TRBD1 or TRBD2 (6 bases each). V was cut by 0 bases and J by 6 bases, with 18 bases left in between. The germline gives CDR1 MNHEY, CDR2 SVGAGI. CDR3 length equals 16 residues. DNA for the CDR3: TGTGCCAGCAGTTACTCCTTTGGTAGGGGGGCAGGCGAGCAGTACTTC. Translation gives CASSYSFGRGAGEQYF.